This T cell receptor (beta chain) was profiled in a study of blood T cell repertoires in COVID-19 (dated by TCRdb to about 2020). In terms of the full investigation: Samples covering the acute and convalescent phases of COVID-19 were provided by collaborators in the United States, Italy and Spain. Where available, HLA class I and class II types were taken from metadata supplied by the sample provider and were not determined by assay-based typing. A de-identified subject ID, COVID-19 status, age in years and sex were almost always included in the sample metadata. The repertoires were made available in a free public database intended to serve as a resource for research on the immune response to SARS-CoV-2. The material from the prospective study consisted of cDNA or gDNA derived from T cells, B-cell-depleted T cells, or PBMCs. Subjects who had been exposed to COVID-19, were actively infected with it, or had recovered from it provided the deeply sampled blood TCRbeta repertoires that made up the dataset. The samples were drawn from two sources: the first 160 participants of the ongoing ImmuneRACE study, and 1,000 to 1,500 subjects contributed by 6 global collaborators.

The immunoSEQ Assay, a bias-controlled multiplex PCR, was used to amplify TCRbeta CDR3 regions from genomic DNA. On the study's bioinformatics: Within the assay, amplification of reference gene primers was used to estimate how many nucleated cells each sample contained. Sequence reads were collapsed and filtered to measure the absolute abundance of every unique TCRbeta CDR3 rearrangement. Productive Simpson clonality was computed per sample as the square root of Simpson's diversity index over productive rearrangements. Entries here come from immuneACCESS through TCRdb and include only in-frame sequences with V and J called. Some clones fail to appear in such tables; in the studies checked, an unresolved V gene covers under half of the shortfall, and the cause of the remainder is unknown. Clonal size and the V and J genes are those of that table, whereas D and trimming came from the DNA. For this sample the table gives roughly 81,000 clones, of which about four fifths were detected only once. Together, the top ten hold around 39% of the sample.

Here is what the overall study found, with its caveats: The amount of clinical and demographic metadata varied by source and participant and was provided uncurated.

Each collaborating institution followed its own protocols to collect whole blood in K2EDTA tubes. For TCRbeta analysis, collaborator samples were shipped as frozen whole blood, as isolated PBMCs, or as DNA extracted from either sample type. Turning to this clone: It lacks a known antigen. Base qualities are not recorded, but no much larger clone differs from it by a single base.

V and J are trimmed by 5 bases and 7 bases, and the gene matches miss 11 bases of the junction. The cysteine opens and the phenylalanine closes a CDR3 of 15 amino acids. Only CDR3 DNA is held: 45 bases, read in frame from base 1. From the germline V gene (reference sequence), CDR1 is LNHDA and CDR2 is SQIVND. The rearranged segments are TRBV19 and TRBJ1-2, and 9 junctional nucleotides match TRBD1. The TCR sequence derives from a man older than 75 with active or convalescent COVID-19. Sequenced input: peripheral blood. In nucleotide form, the sequence is TGTGCCAGTAGTCGTGGGACAGGGAAGCTCTCTGGCTACACCTTC. Translated, this is CASSRGTGKLSGYTF.